This TCR beta chain was identified in a study of T-cell reconstitution after alpha-beta-depleted transplantation in children. Study-wide points: T-cell counts and diversity at one year following transplant were attributed mainly to newly produced T cells.

V was shortened by 2 bases and J by 3 bases, with 17 bases between the two germline ends. CDR3 size: 17 residues. Germline values: CDR1 LGHDT, CDR2 YNNKEL (reference sequence). As to this clonotype: Its antigen is as yet unknown.

Preparing the TCRbeta library involved the use of unique molecular identifiers. In TCRdb, the PCR reads were re-called with MiXCR into one record per CDR3 protein. The repertoire holds some 260,000 distinct CDR3 sequences, approximately 24% seen once, with about 5% in the top ten. The sequences come from PBMCs, mostly from graft donor cells, collected 360 days after TCRalphabeta/CD19-depleted stem cell transplant. The chain has TRBV3-1 and TRBJ2-1; maybe TRBD2 (5 bases). The receptor's source is a female patient under 10 years old who had a stem cell transplant for congenital amegakaryocytic thrombocytopenia, so the T cells may come from the graft donor. CDR3 residues: CASSQMSGTRFYNEQFF. CDR3 bases: TGTGCCAGCAGCCAAATGAGCGGAACACGATTCTACAATGAGCAGTTCTTC.